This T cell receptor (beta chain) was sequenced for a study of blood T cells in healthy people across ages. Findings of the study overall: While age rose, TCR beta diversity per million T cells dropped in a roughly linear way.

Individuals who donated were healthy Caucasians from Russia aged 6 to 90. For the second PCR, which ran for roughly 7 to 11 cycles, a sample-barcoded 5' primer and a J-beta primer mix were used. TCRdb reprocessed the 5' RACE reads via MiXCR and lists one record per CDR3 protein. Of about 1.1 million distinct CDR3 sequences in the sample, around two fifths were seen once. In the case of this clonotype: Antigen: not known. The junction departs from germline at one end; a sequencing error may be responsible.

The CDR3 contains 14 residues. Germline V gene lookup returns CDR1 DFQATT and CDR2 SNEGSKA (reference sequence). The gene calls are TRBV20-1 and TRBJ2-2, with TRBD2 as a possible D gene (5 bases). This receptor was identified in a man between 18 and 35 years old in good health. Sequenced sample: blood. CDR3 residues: CSASRQMNTGKLFF. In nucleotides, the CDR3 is TGCAGTGCCTCTAGGCAGATGAACACCGGGAAGCTGTTTTTT.